This entry lists 4 T cell receptor beta chains sequenced from one sample in a study of blood T cell repertoires in COVID-19. Assay: immunoSEQ multiplex PCR; the TCRdb copy retains only in-frame clones and omits some. This sample has approximately 210,000 clones, with about 83% found just once. Input material: peripheral blood. The source of these receptors is a woman in her forties or fifties with acute or convalescent COVID-19.

The chain has TRBV7-6 and TRBJ2-1, with 8 bases identical to TRBD2. The CDR3 is 18 residues long. Germline CDR1 is SGHVS and CDR2 is FNYEAQ. The trim removed 5 bases at V and 0 bases at J, leaving 12 bases unmatched. The CDR3, as DNA: TGTGCCAGCAGCCCAATGGCGGGAGGTACCGCCTCCTACAATGAGCAGTTCTTC. It yields the protein CASSPMAGGTASYNEQFF.

This chain connects TRBV2 to TRBJ2-3, with 8 bases fitting TRBD2. Germline V CDR1 and CDR2: SNHLY, FYNNEI. V lost 10 bases and J lost 3; bases outside the gene matches: 9. The CDR3 loop spans 14 amino acids. The CDR3 nucleotides read TGTGCCACACGGGCGGGAGGTAGTACAGATACGCAGTATTTT. Protein: CATRAGGSTDTQYF. Full variable domain (missing parts from reference TRBV2 and TRBJ2-3): EPEVTQTPSHQVTQMGQEVILRCVPISNHLYFYWYRQILGQKVEFLVSFYNNEISEKSEIFDDQFSVERPDGSNFTLKIRSTKLEDSAMYFCATRAGGSTDTQYFGPGTRLTVL.

The rearrangement links TRBV19 to TRBJ2-5, with TRBD1 as a possible D gene (5 bases). The CDR3 is made up of 15 amino acids. Germline CDR1 reads LNHDA; CDR2 reads SQIVND (reference sequence). V gave up 2 bases and J gave up 4 bases, with 14 bases separating them. CDR3 bases: TGTGCCAGTAGTATAAGACAGAAGGTGGGAGAGACCCAGTACTTC. It specifies CASSIRQKVGETQYF.

V gene TRBV6-5 combines with J gene TRBJ1-2, with D hard to call. CDR1 and CDR2 (germline): MNHEY, SVGAGI. The V gene lost 6 bases and the J gene lost 2 bases, with 4 bases spanning the gap. The CDR3 extends over 11 amino acids. The chain's CDR3 is CASRENYGYTF. The CDR3 DNA follows: TGTGCCAGCAGGGAGAACTATGGCTACACCTTC.